The 29 T cell receptor beta chains presented below share a single source sample, sequenced in a study of blood T cell repertoires in COVID-19. Profiling relied on immunoSEQ multiplex PCR, and the TCRdb table lists in-frame clones only, not all of them. The table lists 200,000 to 250,000 clones, just over 85% of them singletons, with approximately 4.8% in the top ten. Source material: peripheral blood. These TCRs come from a man in his fifties or sixties with acute or convalescent COVID-19.

The V call is TRBV18, the J call TRBJ1-3; D possibly corresponds to TRBD1 (5 bases). The CDR3 totals 14 residues. Trimming took 5 bases from V and 4 from J, leaving 12 bases between them. Germline CDR1 KGHSH, CDR2 LQKENI. For the CDR3, the DNA is TGTGCCAGCTCATCGGACACCCCCGGAAACACCATATATTTT. Protein product: CASSSDTPGNTIYF.

The rearrangement links TRBV4-1 to TRBJ2-1; 9 positions match TRBD2. V dropped 1 base and J dropped 7; count of bases not matched to a gene: 11. The CDR3 is made up of 17 amino acids. Germline V gives CDR1 MGHRA, CDR2 YSYEKL. The CDR3 region is CASSQGTSLAGSNEQFF. The CDR3 nucleotides are TGCGCCAGCAGCCAAGGAACATCCCTAGCGGGGTCGAATGAGCAGTTCTTC.

The rearrangement links TRBV5-1 to TRBJ1-6; no firm D call. From germline, CDR1 is SGHRS and CDR2 YFSETQ. This CDR3 has 16 amino acids. Trimming shortened V by 0 bases and J by 9 bases, and 16 bases separated the two germline ends. Written as DNA, the CDR3 is TGCGCCAGCAGCTTGGCGGTGAGGTCAGTCGGTTCACCCCTCCACTTT. Encoded protein: CASSLAVRSVGSPLHF.

The chain links TRBV6-6 to TRBJ1-5; 8 bases map to TRBD1. The CDR3 totals 15 residues. In germline, CDR1 is MNHNY, CDR2 SVGAGI (reference sequence). V trimming: 4 bases; J trimming: 2 bases; junction bases outside the gene matches: 4. This CDR3 reads CASSLDRVGNQPQHF. Written as DNA, the CDR3 is TGTGCCAGCAGTTTGGACAGGGTTGGCAATCAGCCCCAGCATTTT.

The chain joins TRBV19 to TRBJ2-1; D gene ambiguous. Germline CDR1 and CDR2: LNHDA and SQIVND (reference sequence). With 9 bases removed from V and 7 bases from J, the gap between germline ends came to 22 bases. The CDR3 extends over 15 amino acids. CDR3 coding DNA: TGTGCCAGCAGCCCCGGTGCCCCCCCGGAGAATGAGCAGTTCTTC. Protein: CASSPGAPPENEQFF. Based on the CDR3 plus reference TRBV19 and TRBJ2-1, the full variable domain is DGGITQSPKYLFRKEGQNVTLSCEQNLNHDAMYWYRQDPGQGLRLIYYSQIVNDFQKGDIAEGYSVSREKKESFPLTVTSAQKNPTAFYLCASSPGAPPENEQFFGPGTRLTVL.

This chain joins TRBV25-1 and TRBJ1-1; weak D call: TRBD1 (5 bases). Trimming took off 2 bases at V and 4 bases at J, with 11 bases between the two ends. Germline V gene data show CDR1 as MGHDK and CDR2 as SYGVNS. The CDR3 has 14 residues. The CDR3 sequence is CASSEVLGVTEAFF. The CDR3 nucleotides are TGTGCCAGCAGTGAAGTGTTAGGGGTCACTGAAGCTTTCTTT.

This clone has more than one count but fewer than ten. J is TRBJ2-3 and V is TRBV24-1, with 11 bases lining up with TRBD2. The germline gives CDR1 KGHDR, CDR2 SFDVKD. This CDR3 has 18 amino acids. V dropped 5 bases and J dropped 2; count of bases not matched to a gene: 11. The chain's CDR3 is CATSAGLAGGGYTDTQYF. The CDR3 bases are TGTGCCACCAGTGCGGGGCTAGCGGGGGGCGGGTACACAGATACGCAGTATTTT.

This clone was seen only once. V usage is TRBV29-1 and J usage is TRBJ1-2, with D maybe TRBD1 (6 bases). The germline V gene has CDR1 SQVTM and CDR2 ANQGSEA. The CDR3 runs 12 residues. Trimming removed 5 bases from V and 3 bases from J, with 10 bases in between. CDR3 coding DNA: TGCAGCGTTATATCAGGGGACTATGGCTACACCTTC. Protein: CSVISGDYGYTF.

CDR3 sequence reads: CASSPPGQGRDEQYF. The CDR3 DNA reads TGTGCCAGCTCACCCCCGGGACAGGGCCGCGACGAGCAGTACTTC. V and J are TRBV18 and TRBJ2-7; 9 bases map to TRBD1. V was clipped by 3 bases and J by 5 bases; unmatched bases: 8. This CDR3 contains 15 residues. Germline assignment: CDR1 KGHSH and CDR2 LQKENI. Full variable domain (remainder filled in from reference TRBV18 and TRBJ2-7): NAGVMQNPRHLVRRRGQEARLRCSPMKGHSHVYWYRQLPEEGLKFMVYLQKENIIDESGMPKERFSAEFPKEGPSILRIQQVVRGDSAAYFCASSPPGQGRDEQYFGPGTRLTVT.

The J gene is TRBJ2-2, the V gene TRBV7-3; TRBD2 matches 11 bases. This CDR3 comprises 16 residues. Germline CDR1 and CDR2: SGHTA and FQGTGA. J lost 2 bases, V lost 4 bases, and 3 bases had no gene match. CDR3 bases: TGTGCCAGCAGCTCGACTAGCGGGGCTAACACCGGGGAGCTGTTTTTT. Protein sequence: CASSSTSGANTGELFF.

Note on this clone: Other DNA variants within this sample encode the same CDR3. The V and J genes are TRBV6-5 and TRBJ1-3; TRBD1 matches at 8 bases. The germline V gene encodes CDR1 MNHEY and CDR2 SVGAGI. CDR3 length: 15 residues. V shed 6 bases and J 0 bases; nucleotides not matched to a gene: 4. CDR3 coding DNA: TGTGCCAGCAGGTCGACAGGGGTCTCTGGAAACACCATATATTTT. Translating gives CASRSTGVSGNTIYF.

CDR3 coding DNA: TGTGCCAGCAGCCTTTTGGGACTAGCGGGGGGGCGCTACAATGAGCAGTTCTTC. Translated, it gives CASSLLGLAGGRYNEQFF. The chain is built from TRBV3-1 (or the pseudogene TRBV3-2) and TRBJ2-1; the match to TRBD2 covers 16 bases. The CDR3 length is 18 residues. The trim removed 4 bases at V and 3 bases at J, leaving 6 bases unmatched. Germline assignment: CDR1 LGHDT and CDR2 YNNKEL (reference sequence).

The chain recombines TRBV5-1 with TRBJ1-1; D remains ambiguous. The V gene's germline CDR1 is SGHRS and CDR2 YFSETQ. The CDR3 has 15 residues. Trimming shortened V by 0 bases and J by 0 bases, and 9 bases separated the two germline ends. CDR3 residues: CASSLVRSMNTEAFF. CDR3 nucleotide sequence: TGCGCCAGCAGCTTGGTACGGTCCATGAACACTGAAGCTTTCTTT.

The chain has TRBV10-3 and TRBJ2-3; a weak D match, TRBD2 (7 bases). Germline V gives CDR1 ENHRY, CDR2 SYGVKD. Trimming removed 6 bases at V and 3 bases at J, with 22 bases between. The CDR3 is made up of 17 amino acids. For the CDR3, the DNA is TGTGCCATCAGACCCAACGAGGGGGGGTTTTGGACAGATACGCAGTATTTT. Translation: CAIRPNEGGFWTDTQYF.

The chain is built from TRBV5-1 and TRBJ1-2, with 7 positions matching TRBD1. Germline-derived CDR1 and CDR2 are SGHRS and YFSETQ. The ends lost 4 bases at V and 4 bases at J; junction bases unmatched: 10. The CDR3 is made up of 15 amino acids. The CDR3 DNA reads as TGCGCCAGCAGCCATAATACAGGGGTTGTCTATGGCTACACCTTC. Translation gives CASSHNTGVVYGYTF.

The chain combines TRBV21-1 with TRBJ1-2; the table's D call TRBD1 went unverified against the DNA. TRBV21-1 is described as a pseudogene. The CDR3 is 18 residues long. The CDR3 DNA sequence: TGTGCCAGCAGCATACAGGACAGGGGGCGCCGGACTAACTATGGCTACACCTTC. It translates to CASSIQDRGRRTNYGYTF.

The chain joins TRBV5-6 to TRBJ2-1; possible D gene TRBD2, 5 bases. This CDR3 is built from 14 residues. The germline gives CDR1 SGHDT, CDR2 YYEEEE. Trimming took off 2 bases at V and 8 bases at J, with 14 bases between the two ends. As DNA, the CDR3 is TGTGCCAGCAGCTTCCGGGATCCCACGTATGAGCAGTTCTTC. Translating it yields CASSFRDPTYEQFF.

This chain connects TRBV6-1 to TRBJ1-5; 7 bases fit TRBD1. Trimming at V came to 3 bases and at J to 6 bases, leaving 11 bases not matched to a gene. Germline values: CDR1 MNHNS, CDR2 SASEGT. The CDR3 is 16 amino acids. The chain's CDR3 is CASSDLPSGGGQPQHF. The CDR3 nucleotides read TGTGCCAGCAGTGATCTCCCATCAGGGGGTGGTCAGCCCCAGCATTTT.

The gene calls are TRBV7-6 and TRBJ2-5; 7 positions match TRBD2. This CDR3 is 15 amino acids long. V gave up 1 base and J gave up 2 bases; unmatched junction bases: 4. The germline V gene has CDR1 SGHVS and CDR2 FNYEAQ. The CDR3 DNA reads as TGTGCCAGCAGCTTAGGACTAGCCCATCAAGAGACCCAGTACTTC. The encoded protein is CASSLGLAHQETQYF.

This clone was counted a single time. CDR3 residues: CASRLGTSGGYEQYF. The CDR3 DNA reads as TGTGCCAGCAGACTGGGGACTAGCGGGGGGTACGAGCAGTACTTC. The chain links TRBV13 to TRBJ2-7; 15 nucleotides line up with TRBD2. CDR1 is PRHDT and CDR2 is FYEKMQ in the germline V gene (reference sequence). CDR3 length: 15 amino acids. Trimming removed 6 bases from V and 4 bases from J; junction bases left unmatched: 4.

V usage is TRBV27 and J usage is TRBJ2-2, with D perhaps TRBD1 (5 bases). Per germline, CDR1 MNHEY and CDR2 SMNVEV (reference sequence). The CDR3 is 14 residues long. Trimming took off 4 bases at V and 4 bases at J, with 10 bases between the two ends. The CDR3 sequence is CASSWTPSTGELFF. DNA for the CDR3: TGTGCCAGCAGTTGGACACCCTCCACCGGGGAGCTGTTTTTT.

The chain employs TRBV7-2 and TRBJ2-7, with D possibly matching TRBD1 (5 bases). Germline CDR1 and CDR2: SGHTA and FQGNSA. V was pared by 0 bases and J by 5 bases, with 11 bases between. The CDR3 runs to 14 residues. The CDR3: CASSLAPGYDEQYF. Here the CDR3 DNA reads TGTGCCAGCAGCTTAGCTCCAGGGTATGACGAGCAGTACTTC.

This chain joins TRBV25-1 and TRBJ1-2; D is perhaps TRBD1 (5 bases). The ends were cut back, 7 bases at V and 8 bases at J, with 11 bases in the middle. CDR3 length: 11 residues. Germline V gene data show CDR1 as MGHDK and CDR2 as SYGVNS. The DNA for the CDR3 is TGTGCCAGCACAGGGCCGCTCGGCTACACCTTC. This translates into CASTGPLGYTF.

The genes are TRBV30 and TRBJ1-3; the match to TRBD1 covers 8 bases. CDR3 length: 15 amino acids. Germline V lookup: CDR1 GTSNPN, CDR2 SVGIG (reference sequence). Trimming cost V 4 bases and J 4 bases; bases outside gene matches: 9. The CDR3 nucleotides read TGTGCCTGGAACACAGGGGGTTCGAGAGGAAACACCATATATTTT. It translates to CAWNTGGSRGNTIYF.

The gene calls are TRBV5-1 and TRBJ1-4; TRBD1 is a possible D gene (5 bases). The ends were cut back, 4 bases at V and 8 bases at J, with 15 bases in the middle. The CDR3 is 14 residues long. CDR1 and CDR2 from the germline V gene are SGHRS and YFSETQ. As DNA, the CDR3 is TGCGCCAGCAGCCCAGGCGGGGGGGTAGAAAAACTGTTTTTT. This gives the protein CASSPGGGVEKLFF.

The gene calls are TRBV24-1 and TRBJ2-4; TRBD2 might be the D (5 bases). The germline gives CDR1 KGHDR, CDR2 SFDVKD. The CDR3 totals 19 residues. Trimming removed 4 bases from V and 1 base from J, with 22 bases in between. CDR3 DNA sequence: TGTGCCACCAGTGACTCCACGCCGGAGGCAGGCCCGGCCAAAAACATTCAGTACTTC. This encodes CATSDSTPEAGPAKNIQYF.

J is TRBJ1-5 and V is TRBV27; tentative D call: TRBD1 (5 bases). The CDR3 sequence is 14 residues long. Trimming shortened V by 5 bases and J by 3 bases, and 11 bases separated the two germline ends. Germline values: CDR1 MNHEY, CDR2 SMNVEV (reference sequence). In nucleotides, the CDR3 is TGTGCCAGCAGTGCGACAGACTTCAATCAGCCCCAGCATTTT. Protein: CASSATDFNQPQHF.

This sequence joins TRBV3-1 (or the pseudogene TRBV3-2) and TRBJ2-1; D unresolved. V lost 5 bases to trimming and J lost 0 bases, with 11 bases between them. CDR3 length: 15 amino acids. Germline CDR1 LGHDT, CDR2 YNNKEL (reference sequence). The CDR3 DNA reads TGTGCCAGCAGCGAAACAAAGAACTCCTACAATGAGCAGTTCTTC. Translated, it gives CASSETKNSYNEQFF.

The chain has TRBV27 and TRBJ1-3, with 9 bases that match TRBD1. V lost 0 bases and J lost 5; bases outside the gene matches: 2. CDR3 length: 15 amino acids. Germline V gene lookup returns CDR1 MNHEY and CDR2 SMNVEV (reference sequence). This CDR3 reads CASSLSGTGRNTIYF. The CDR3 nucleotides read TGTGCCAGCAGTTTATCGGGGACAGGGAGAAACACCATATATTTT.